The following is a T cell receptor beta chain sequence with its context. Its target antigen remains unknown. Base qualities are not recorded, but no much larger clone differs from it by a single base. The immunoSEQ Assay, a bias-controlled multiplex PCR, was used to amplify TCRbeta CDR3 regions from genomic DNA. Per the authors' processing: The number of nucleated cells in each sample was estimated by amplification of reference gene primers within the assay. To quantify the absolute abundance of each unique TCRbeta CDR3 rearrangement, sequence reads were collapsed and filtered. For each sample, productive Simpson clonality was calculated by taking the square root of Simpson's diversity index across productive rearrangements. Entries here come from immuneACCESS through TCRdb and include only in-frame sequences with V and J called. Some clones fail to appear in such tables; in the studies checked, an unresolved V gene covers under half of the shortfall, and the cause of the remainder is unknown. V, J and clone size reflect that table, while D and trimming were determined from the DNA. The sample table holds about 530,000 clones, of which roughly 91% were seen once. In total, the top ten clones hold roughly 8.3% of the sample.

This entry is derived from a study of blood T cell repertoires in COVID-19 (dated by TCRdb to 2019 to 2021). Looking at the study overall: The collaborator samples originated in the United States, Italy and Spain and spanned the acute and convalescent phases of COVID-19. Where available, HLA class I and class II types were taken from metadata supplied by the sample provider and were not determined by assay-based typing. The sample metadata nearly always contained a de-identified subject ID, COVID-19 status, age in years and sex. The repertoires were made available in a free public database intended to serve as a resource for research on the immune response to SARS-CoV-2. Samples came from the ongoing ImmuneRACE study (first 160 participants) plus 1,254 subjects from 6 global collaborators. The material from the prospective study consisted of cDNA or gDNA derived from T cells, B-cell-depleted T cells, or PBMCs. Subjects who had been exposed to COVID-19, were actively infected with it, or had recovered from it provided the deeply sampled blood TCRbeta repertoires that made up the dataset. The paper's findings and limits, for the study overall: How much clinical and demographic metadata was included differed by source and by participant, and the metadata was provided uncurated.

V and J lose 5 bases and 5 bases, and a span of 16 bases separates them. Reading the germline V gene (reference sequence) gives CDR1 LNHDA and CDR2 SQIVND. From cysteine to phenylalanine, the CDR3 is 15 amino acids long. The retained sequence is limited to the CDR3, 45 bases, with the frame set at the first base. One collaborating source in Seattle enrolled patients while the patients were actively infected and followed the patients over time throughout the course of disease. Whole blood was collected in K2EDTA tubes by collaborating institutions according to the institutions' own protocols. For TCRbeta analysis, collaborator samples were shipped as frozen whole blood, as isolated PBMCs, or as DNA extracted from either sample type.

Sequenced material: peripheral blood. The chain was built from TRBV19 and TRBJ1-5; TRBD1 could be the D gene, as 5 bases match. This TCR came from a woman aged 45-59 years with COVID-19, enrolled during active disease. The DNA sequence follows: TGTGCCAGTAGTTCGACAGCCCTATCCTATCAGCCCCAGCATTTT. Translated, it gives CASSSTALSYQPQHF.